These 2 T cell receptor beta chains were sequenced from one sample in a study of control samples from healthy donors and cancer patients. Sequencing was performed with immunoSEQ multiplex PCR; in TCRdb, only in-frame clones are kept and a portion is missing. The table records about 130,000 clones, roughly 90% of them present only once. Source material: blood. The receptor set was obtained from a man aged 45-65 years in good health.

J is TRBJ2-7 and V is TRBV2; D remains ambiguous. V was clipped by 6 bases and J by 6 bases, with 15 bases between them. CDR1 SNHLY and CDR2 FYNNEI come from the germline V gene. This CDR3 contains 13 residues. The CDR3 nucleotides read TGTGCCAGCAGCAGGACCGGGTTACGCGAGCAGTACTTC. Translating gives CASSRTGLREQYF.

V is TRBV11-2 and J is TRBJ1-2; D is perhaps TRBD1 (5 bases). CDR1 and CDR2 from the germline V gene are SGHAT and FQNNGV. The length of the CDR3 is 15 residues. Trimming left V 5 bases short and J 2 bases short, with 15 bases between. The CDR3 region has the DNA TGTGCCAGCAGCGGCCTCACGGGGGGAAACTATGGCTACACCTTC. It codes for CASSGLTGGNYGYTF.